This T cell receptor (beta chain) stems from a study of cytomegalovirus exposure and HLA in healthy donors. General study results and limits: Generally TCR sequences proved uncommon, though certain public TCRs appeared in numerous donors. Testing in vitro showed a few CMV-associated chains specific for CMV antigens. Within a later analysis, the majority of CMV-associated TCR beta chains appeared HLA-restricted. Clonal expansion was found to be greater in HLA-associated TCR beta chains than in equally common others in a later analysis.

This CDR3 contains 13 residues. CDR1 is MRHNA and CDR2 is SNTAGT in the germline V gene. V gave up 8 bases and J gave up 1 base, with 11 bases separating them. This clone was recorded once. Its specificity is not known. Primers for the PCR totalled 60 Vbeta and 13 Jbeta. Here immunoSEQ multiplex PCR was the method, and the copy in TCRdb shows in-frame clones only, minus some. The table shows 170,000 or so clones, with around 80% occurring only once. This chain uses TRBV6-4 with TRBJ1-1; D gene unclear. The receptor was derived from a woman aged 45-60 years in good health and CMV-seropositive. Material for sequencing was PBMCs. The CDR3 DNA reads as TGTGCCAGCGCCATTCAGGCGAACACTGAAGCTTTCTTT. Translating it yields CASAIQANTEAFF.